This T cell receptor beta chain appears in the sequencing data of a study of blood T cell repertoires in COVID-19. Study background: Donors in the United States, Italy and Spain gave samples during acute or convalescent COVID-19.

Profiling relied on immunoSEQ multiplex PCR, and the TCRdb table lists in-frame clones only, not all of them. The table includes 230,000 or so clones, approximately 82% detected once. Per germline, CDR1 WSHSY and CDR2 SAAADI. The CDR3 is 18 amino acids. After removal of 6 bases from V and 0 bases from J, the junction contained 13 bases not matched to a gene. V gene TRBV10-2 combines with J gene TRBJ2-3; 9 bases are shared with TRBD2. This sequence was found in a man aged 40-55 years who had recovered from COVID-19. What was sequenced was peripheral blood. The CDR3 DNA sequence: TGCGCCAGCAGCGCCCTCATCTCTAGCGGGACTAGCACAGATACGCAGTATTTT. This codes for CASSALISSGTSTDTQYF.